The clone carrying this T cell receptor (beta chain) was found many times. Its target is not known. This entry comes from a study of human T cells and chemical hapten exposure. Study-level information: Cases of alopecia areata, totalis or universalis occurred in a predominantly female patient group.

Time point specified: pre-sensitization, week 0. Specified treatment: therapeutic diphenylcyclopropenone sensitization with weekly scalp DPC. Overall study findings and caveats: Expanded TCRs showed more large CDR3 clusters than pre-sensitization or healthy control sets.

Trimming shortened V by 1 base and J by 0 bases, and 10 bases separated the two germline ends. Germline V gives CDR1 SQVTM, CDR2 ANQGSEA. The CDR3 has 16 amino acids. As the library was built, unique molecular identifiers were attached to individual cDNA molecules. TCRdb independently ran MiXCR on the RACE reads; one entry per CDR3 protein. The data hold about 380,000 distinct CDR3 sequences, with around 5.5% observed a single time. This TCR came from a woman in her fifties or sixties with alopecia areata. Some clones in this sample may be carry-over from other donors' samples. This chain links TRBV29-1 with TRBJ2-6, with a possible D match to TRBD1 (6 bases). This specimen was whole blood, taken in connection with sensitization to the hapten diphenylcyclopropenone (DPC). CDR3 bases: TGCAGCGTTGAAGGACAGGCGGACTCTGGGGCCAACGTCCTGACTTTC. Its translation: CSVEGQADSGANVLTF.